Sequencing of this T cell receptor beta chain was carried out in a study of blood T cell repertoires in COVID-19 (dated by TCRdb to the early 2020s). As for the study more broadly: The collaborator samples originated in the United States, Italy and Spain and spanned the acute and convalescent phases of COVID-19. The prospective study material was composed of cDNA or gDNA derived from T cells, B-cell-depleted T cells, or PBMCs. The dataset comprised deeply sampled blood TCRbeta repertoires from subjects exposed to, actively infected with, or recovered from COVID-19. A freely available public database, intended as a resource for researchers studying the immune response to SARS-CoV-2, is where the repertoires were released. Samples came from the ongoing ImmuneRACE study (first 160 participants) plus 1,254 subjects from 6 global collaborators. Nearly every sample came with metadata listing a de-identified subject ID, COVID-19 status, age in years and sex. HLA class I and class II types, where available, came from metadata supplied by the sample provider rather than from assay-based typing. What the study reported, not specific to this receptor: How much clinical and demographic metadata was included differed by source and by participant, and the metadata was provided uncurated.

Each collaborating institution followed its own protocols to collect whole blood in K2EDTA tubes. For TCRbeta analysis, collaborators shipped samples as frozen whole blood, isolated PBMCs, or DNA extracted from either of those sample types. This clone was observed a single time. What antigen it recognizes has not been identified. The sample holds no much larger clone one base away, and base qualities are not on file. TCRbeta CDR3 regions were amplified from genomic DNA using the immunoSEQ Assay, a bias-controlled multiplex PCR. The paper's data handling went like this. The number of nucleated cells in each sample was estimated by amplification of reference gene primers within the assay. To quantify the absolute abundance of each unique TCRbeta CDR3 rearrangement, sequence reads were collapsed and filtered. Productive Simpson clonality was computed per sample as the square root of Simpson's diversity index over productive rearrangements. Imported from immuneACCESS, the table was reduced by TCRdb to in-frame sequences with V and J called. These copies leave out some clones; in studies compared against another copy, an unresolved V gene accounts for under half, and the cause of the remainder is not known. V, J and clone size reflect that table, while D and trimming were determined from the DNA. Recorded for this sample are some 150,000 clones; 75% to 90% of them occurred a single time. The ten largest clones represent around 16% of the sample.

V is cut by 10 bases and J by 3 bases, and the space between the germline ends is 16 bases. The germline V gene specifies MGHDK as CDR1 and SYGVNS as CDR2. The CDR3 goes from the cysteine to the phenylalanine over 13 residues. The only DNA kept is the CDR3, 39 bases in frame from the first base. The chain employs TRBV25-1 and TRBJ2-7; TRBD1 could be the D gene, as 6 bases match. The TCR sequence derives from a middle-aged woman with acute or convalescent COVID-19. What was sequenced was peripheral blood. CDR3 region: CATLRDTNYEQYF. The nucleotide sequence reads as follows: TGTGCCACCCTTCGGGACACAAACTACGAGCAGTACTTC.